These 14 T cell receptor beta chains were sequenced from one sample in a study of blood T cell repertoires in COVID-19. Only in-frame clones appear in the TCRdb table, and some are missing; sequencing was by immunoSEQ multiplex PCR. The data show just over 650,000 clones, approximately 90% seen once. Specimen: peripheral blood. The receptors were gathered from a woman younger than 35 with acute or convalescent COVID-19.

The chain couples TRBV27 to TRBJ1-5; perhaps TRBD1 as D (5 bases). Between the trimmed V and J ends, which lost 2 bases and 6 bases, there was a span of 11 bases. The germline V gene encodes CDR1 MNHEY and CDR2 SMNVEV (reference sequence). CDR3 size: 14 residues. DNA for the CDR3: TGTGCCAGCAGTTTACGGGGGGGTGTTCAGCCCCAGCATTTT. This translates into CASSLRGGVQPQHF.

The chain joins TRBV30 to TRBJ1-1; 7 positions agree with TRBD1. V shed 4 bases and J 1 base; nucleotides not matched to a gene: 3. The CDR3 is 13 residues long. Germline CDR1 GTSNPN, CDR2 SVGIG (reference sequence). CDR3 amino acids: CAWMQGENTEAFF. CDR3 in DNA: TGTGCCTGGATGCAGGGGGAGAACACTGAAGCTTTCTTT.

The V and J genes are TRBV5-5 and TRBJ1-2, with D perhaps matching TRBD1 (5 bases). Trimming left V 3 bases short and J 0 bases short, with 15 bases between. Germline loops: CDR1 SGHKS, CDR2 YYEKEE (reference sequence). The CDR3 is 16 amino acids. The CDR3 DNA reads as TGTGCCAGCAGCTGGGATGACAGAAGAGCTAACTATGGCTACACCTTC. This gives the protein CASSWDDRRANYGYTF.

The genes are TRBV27 and TRBJ1-1; TRBD1 might be the D (6 bases). The CDR3 loop spans 15 amino acids. Germline CDR1 MNHEY, CDR2 SMNVEV (reference sequence). V was clipped by 4 bases and J by 10 bases, with 22 bases between them. CDR3 residues: CASSSRTEPLGGAFF. Written as DNA, the CDR3 is TGTGCCAGCAGTTCCCGGACAGAACCCCTTGGAGGAGCTTTCTTT.

The V gene is TRBV9, the J gene TRBJ2-7; maybe TRBD1 (6 bases). The V end was cut by 4 bases, the J end by 7 bases, with 12 bases between. Germline lookup yields CDR1 SGDLS and CDR2 YYNGEE. The CDR3 is made up of 12 amino acids. DNA of the CDR3: TGTGCCAGCAGCTCTCAGGGGCGAGAGCAGTACTTC. It is translated as CASSSQGREQYF. Combining the CDR3 with reference TRBV9 and TRBJ2-7 gives the whole variable domain DSGVTQTPKHLITATGQRVTLRCSPRSGDLSVYWYQQSLDQGLQFLIQYYNGEERAKGNILERFSAQQFPDLHSELNLSSLELGDSALYFCASSSQGREQYFGPGTRLTVT.

This rearrangement joins TRBV29-1 to TRBJ1-1, with D tentatively TRBD1 (5 bases). V was trimmed by 8 bases and J by 5 bases, leaving 9 bases between them. The germline gives CDR1 SQVTM, CDR2 ANQGSEA. This CDR3 region has 10 residues. The CDR3 reads CSSRVTEAFF. The CDR3 DNA follows: TGCAGCTCCAGGGTAACTGAAGCTTTCTTT. Complete variable domain (other parts from reference TRBV29-1 and TRBJ1-1): SAVISQKPSRDICQRGTSLTIQCQVDSQVTMMFWYRQQPGQSLTLIATANQGSEATYESGFVIDKFPISRPNLTFSTLTVSNMSPEDSSIYLCSSRVTEAFFGQGTRLTVV.

The V and J genes are TRBV5-1 and TRBJ1-1, with TRBD1 identical over 12 bases. CDR1 is SGHRS and CDR2 is YFSETQ in the germline V gene. The length of the CDR3 is 15 residues. J was trimmed by 6 bases and V by 6 bases; bases with no gene match: 9. CDR3 amino acids: CASTFAGTGGSEAFF. The CDR3 DNA sequence: TGCGCCAGCACCTTTGCCGGGACAGGGGGCTCTGAAGCTTTCTTT.

This chain links TRBV7-2 with TRBJ1-5; tentatively, D is TRBD1 (6 bases). CDR1 is SGHTA and CDR2 is FQGNSA in the germline V gene. This CDR3 has 14 residues. Trimming stripped 5 bases from V and 3 bases from J, with 11 bases between. In nucleotides, the CDR3 is TGTGCCAGCAGCCCCAGGGACAACAATCAGCCCCAGCATTTT. It translates to CASSPRDNNQPQHF.

This chain uses TRBV7-2 with TRBJ2-1; TRBD2 might be the D (7 bases). The V end was cut by 6 bases, the J end by 0 bases, with 18 bases between. In germline, CDR1 is SGHTA, CDR2 FQGNSA. This CDR3 has 17 residues. Here the CDR3 DNA reads TGTGCCAGCAGTCAACCCAGGAGGGGGGGCTCCTACAATGAGCAGTTCTTC. This translates into CASSQPRRGGSYNEQFF.

There are a few counts of this clone. The rearrangement uses TRBV11-3 and TRBJ1-5, with 8 bases fitting TRBD1. Germline values: CDR1 SGHNT, CDR2 YENEEA. The CDR3 consists of 15 residues. The trim removed 4 bases at V and 1 base at J, leaving 3 bases unmatched. The CDR3 coding sequence is TGTGCCAGCAGCTGGACAGGGACAAGCAATCAGCCCCAGCATTTT. Residues: CASSWTGTSNQPQHF.

The chain carries TRBV10-3 and TRBJ2-7, with 7 bases that match TRBD1. The CDR3 is 13 amino acids. The trim removed 6 bases at V and 4 bases at J, leaving 6 bases unmatched. Germline loops: CDR1 ENHRY, CDR2 SYGVKD. The CDR3 loop reads CAIRLDRSYEQYF. DNA of the CDR3: TGTGCCATCAGACTGGACAGGAGTTACGAGCAGTACTTC.

This chain uses TRBV18 with TRBJ1-2; 9 nucleotides align to TRBD1. Germline V lookup: CDR1 KGHSH, CDR2 LQKENI. Trimming cost V 6 bases and J 6 bases; bases outside gene matches: 5. The CDR3 runs to 13 residues. This CDR3 reads CASSITGGNGYTF. In DNA form, the CDR3 reads TGTGCCAGCTCCATAACAGGGGGCAATGGCTACACCTTC.

V usage is TRBV5-5 and J usage is TRBJ2-1; a weak D match, TRBD1 (8 bases). The length of the CDR3 is 16 residues. CDR1 and CDR2 (germline): SGHKS, YYEKEE (reference sequence). V was clipped by 0 bases and J by 8 bases, with 18 bases between them. The DNA for the CDR3 is TGTGCCAGCAGCTTGGGCCACAGGGGGGGCCGTTATGAGCAGTTCTTC. This sequence encodes CASSLGHRGGRYEQFF.

The rearrangement uses TRBV24-1 and TRBJ1-1, with no clear D. Germline-derived CDR1 and CDR2 are KGHDR and SFDVKD. The germline V and J ends were trimmed by 5 bases and 1 base, with 7 bases remaining between them. The CDR3 spans 13 residues. The CDR3 region is CATSGEWNTEAFF. The CDR3 DNA sequence: TGTGCCACCAGTGGGGAGTGGAACACTGAAGCTTTCTTT.